This entry features one TCR beta chain sequence. The sample comes from a study of T cell responses to AZD1222 COVID-19 vaccine. Per the germline V gene, CDR1 is SNHLY and CDR2 is FYNNEI. The trim removed 10 bases at V and 1 base at J, leaving 4 bases unmatched. The CDR3 is 13 amino acids. The method was immunoSEQ multiplex PCR; TCRdb's version includes in-frame clones alone and lacks a portion of them. The table has 150,000 or so clones, just over 90% seen once; the top ten hold about 1.9%. The origin of this receptor is an adult in good health. Source: peripheral blood, taken on day 0 of AZD1222 vaccination. The chain is built from TRBV2 and TRBJ2-3; 8 positions agree with TRBD1. CDR3 nucleotides: TGTGCCACCCGGACAGGGCGCACAGATACGCAGTATTTT. Residues: CATRTGRTDTQYF.